The subject of this entry is one TCR beta chain. What it binds is unknown. The CDR3 spans 15 residues. Germline values: CDR1 MGHDK, CDR2 SYGVNS. The V gene end was trimmed by 3 bases and the J gene end by 5 bases; junction bases not matched to a gene: 2. The data stem from a study of T cells in narcolepsy. The study, taken as a whole, reports: HCRT-specific and TRIB2-specific autoreactive clonotypes appeared among same-patient CSF and blood CD4+ clonotypes. Blood of same and different patients, but not healthy controls, reportedly held recurring autoreactive clonotypes.

TCRdb's copy holds only in-frame clones and misses some; the assay was immunoSEQ multiplex PCR. The sample carries approximately 32,000 clones, roughly four fifths recorded once. The chain links TRBV25-1 to TRBJ2-2, with 11 bases identical to TRBD1. The sequence was collected from a human donor with narcolepsy. Material for sequencing was CD45RA- memory CD4+ T cells from PBMCs. CDR3 DNA sequence: TGTGCCAGCAGTGAGGACAGGGGGCGGACCGGGGAGCTGTTTTTT. It encodes CASSEDRGRTGELFF.